This TCR beta chain was observed in a study of Graves' ophthalmopathy and Graves' hyperthyroidism. The PBMCs originated from approximately 9.5 ml of fresh peripheral blood. RNA served as the template for amplifying TCR beta CDR3 regions. RT-PCR with HTBI primers came first, then second-round multiplex PCR. Each CDR3 protein gets one entry after TCRdb re-called the multiplex PCR reads with MiXCR. The table includes approximately 160,000 distinct CDR3 sequences, approximately 40% detected once. This clonotype was counted ten times or more. Trimming removed 2 bases from V and 3 bases from J, with 14 bases in between. The CDR3 spans 15 residues. Germline V CDR1 and CDR2: MNHEY, SVGEGT.

The TCR originated in a man aged 25 to 40 with Graves' ophthalmopathy. The sample taken for sequencing was peripheral blood. The chain joins TRBV6-2 or TRBV6-3 to TRBJ2-7, with D uncertain. The CDR3 reads CASSYLRQAIYEQYF. CDR3 nucleotides: TGTGCCAGCAGTTACCTTCGCCAGGCGATCTACGAGCAGTACTTC.